This T cell receptor beta chain was captured by sequencing in a study of tumor-infiltrating lymphocytes in localized non-small cell lung cancer. The CDR3 runs to 14 residues. V lost 6 bases, J lost 5 bases, and 17 bases lay in between. Germline assignment: CDR1 LGHNA and CDR2 YSLEER. Sequencing used immunoSEQ multiplex PCR; TCRdb keeps in-frame clones, though not all of them. The profile shows 15,000 to 20,000 clones, around three quarters of them singletons. The specimen sequenced was lung tumor tissue. V gene TRBV4-3 combines with J gene TRBJ2-7; D gene unclear. The sequence was collected from a human donor with non-small cell lung cancer. The CDR3 DNA reads as TGCGCCAGCAGTCAGGACCAAACCATTCACGAGCAGTACTTC. Translating gives CASSQDQTIHEQYF.